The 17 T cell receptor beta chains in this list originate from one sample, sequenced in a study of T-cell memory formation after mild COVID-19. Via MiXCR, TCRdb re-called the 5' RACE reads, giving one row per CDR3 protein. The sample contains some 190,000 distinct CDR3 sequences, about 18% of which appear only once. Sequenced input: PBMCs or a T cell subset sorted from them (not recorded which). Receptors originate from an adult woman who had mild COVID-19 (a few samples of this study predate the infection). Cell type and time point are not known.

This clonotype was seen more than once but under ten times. For the CDR3, the DNA is TGTGCCAGCAGTTACGATCGGGGGTTGAACACTGAAGCTTTCTTT. As protein: CASSYDRGLNTEAFF. The chain combines TRBV6-5 with TRBJ1-1; possibly TRBD1 for D (5 bases). The germline gives CDR1 MNHEY, CDR2 SVGAGI. V was shortened by 2 bases and J by 0 bases, with 10 bases between the two germline ends. The CDR3 loop spans 15 amino acids.

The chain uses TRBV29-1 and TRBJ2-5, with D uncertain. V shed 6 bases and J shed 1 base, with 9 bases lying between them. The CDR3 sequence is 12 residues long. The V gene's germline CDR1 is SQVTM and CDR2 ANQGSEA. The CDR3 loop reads CSVGPGQETQYF. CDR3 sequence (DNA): TGCAGCGTCGGACCGGGCCAAGAGACCCAGTACTTC.

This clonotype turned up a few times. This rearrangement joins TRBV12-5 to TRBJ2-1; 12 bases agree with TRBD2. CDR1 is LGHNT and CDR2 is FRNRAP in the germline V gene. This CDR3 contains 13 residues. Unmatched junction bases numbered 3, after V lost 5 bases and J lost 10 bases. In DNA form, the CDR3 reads TGTGCTAGTGGTCGACTAGCGGGGGTCGAGCAGTTCTTC. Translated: CASGRLAGVEQFF.

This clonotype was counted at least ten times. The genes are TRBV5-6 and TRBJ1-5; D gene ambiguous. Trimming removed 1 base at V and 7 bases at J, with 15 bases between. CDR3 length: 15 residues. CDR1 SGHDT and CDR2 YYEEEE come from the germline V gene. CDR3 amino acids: CASSLHQGLGQPQHF. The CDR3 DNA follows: TGTGCCAGCAGCTTGCATCAAGGGCTGGGACAGCCCCAGCATTTT.

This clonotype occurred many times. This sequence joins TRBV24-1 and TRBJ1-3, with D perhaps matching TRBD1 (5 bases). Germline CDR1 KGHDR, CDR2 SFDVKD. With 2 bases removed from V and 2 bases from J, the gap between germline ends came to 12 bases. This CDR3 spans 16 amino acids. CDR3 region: CATSDSRGGPGNTIYF. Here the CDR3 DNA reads TGTGCCACCAGTGATTCAAGGGGAGGCCCTGGAAACACCATATATTTT.

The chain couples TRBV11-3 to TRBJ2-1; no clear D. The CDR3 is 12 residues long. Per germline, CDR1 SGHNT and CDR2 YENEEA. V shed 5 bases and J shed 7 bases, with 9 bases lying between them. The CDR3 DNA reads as TGTGCCAGCAGCCCTCGTGAAAATGAGCAGTTCTTC. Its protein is CASSPRENEQFF.

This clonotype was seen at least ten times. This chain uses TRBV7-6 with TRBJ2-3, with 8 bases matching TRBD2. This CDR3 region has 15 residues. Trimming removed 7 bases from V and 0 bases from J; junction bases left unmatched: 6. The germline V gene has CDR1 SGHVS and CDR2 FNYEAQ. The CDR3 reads CASTSAGASTDTQYF. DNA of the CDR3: TGTGCCAGCACCTCAGCGGGGGCCAGCACAGATACGCAGTATTTT. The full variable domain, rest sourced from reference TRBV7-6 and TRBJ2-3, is GAGVSQSPRYKVTKRGQDVALRCDPISGHVSLYWYRQALGQGPEFLTYFNYEAQQDKSGLPNDRFSAERPEGSISTLTIQRTEQRDSAMYRCASTSAGASTDTQYFGPGTRLTVL.

CDR3 region: CASSLITSGSHRPYNEQFF. The CDR3 nucleotides read TGTGCCAGCAGTTTAATTACAAGCGGTAGCCACCGCCCCTACAATGAGCAGTTCTTC. This sequence joins TRBV27 and TRBJ2-1; D is perhaps TRBD2 (5 bases). The CDR3 extends over 19 amino acids. The V end was cut by 2 bases, the J end by 2 bases, with 22 bases between. The germline V gene encodes CDR1 MNHEY and CDR2 SMNVEV (reference sequence).

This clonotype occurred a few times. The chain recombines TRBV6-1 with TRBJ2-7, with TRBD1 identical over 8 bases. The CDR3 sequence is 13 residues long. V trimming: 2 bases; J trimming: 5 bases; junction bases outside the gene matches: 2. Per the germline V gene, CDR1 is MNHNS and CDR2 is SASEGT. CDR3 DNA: TGTGCCAGCAGTGAACAGGGGGCGGACGAGCAGTACTTC. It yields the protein CASSEQGADEQYF.

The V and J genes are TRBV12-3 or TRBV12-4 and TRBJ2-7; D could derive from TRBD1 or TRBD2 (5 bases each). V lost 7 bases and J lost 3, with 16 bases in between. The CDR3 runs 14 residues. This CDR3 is CASTLRGESYEQYF. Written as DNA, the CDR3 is TGTGCCAGCACCCTGAGAGGGGAAAGCTACGAGCAGTACTTC.

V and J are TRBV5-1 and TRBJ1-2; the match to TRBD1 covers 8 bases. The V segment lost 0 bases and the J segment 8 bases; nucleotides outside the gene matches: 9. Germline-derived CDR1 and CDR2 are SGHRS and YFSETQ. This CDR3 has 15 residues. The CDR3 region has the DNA TGCGCCAGCAGCTTGGGGACAGGGCATACGTGGGGCTACACCTTC. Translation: CASSLGTGHTWGYTF.

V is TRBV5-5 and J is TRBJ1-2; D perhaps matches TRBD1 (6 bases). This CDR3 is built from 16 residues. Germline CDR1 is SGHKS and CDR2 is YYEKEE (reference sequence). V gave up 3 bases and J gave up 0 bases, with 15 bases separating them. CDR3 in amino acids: CASSSVAGAANYGYTF. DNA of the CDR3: TGTGCCAGCAGCTCCGTGGCAGGGGCTGCTAACTATGGCTACACCTTC.

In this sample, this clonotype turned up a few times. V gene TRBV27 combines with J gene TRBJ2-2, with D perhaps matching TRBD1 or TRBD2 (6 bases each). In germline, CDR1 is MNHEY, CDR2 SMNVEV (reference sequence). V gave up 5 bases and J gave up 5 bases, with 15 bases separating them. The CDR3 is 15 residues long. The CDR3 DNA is TGTGCCAGCAGTGCGGGACATTCGTCGACCGGGGAGCTGTTTTTT. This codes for CASSAGHSSTGELFF.

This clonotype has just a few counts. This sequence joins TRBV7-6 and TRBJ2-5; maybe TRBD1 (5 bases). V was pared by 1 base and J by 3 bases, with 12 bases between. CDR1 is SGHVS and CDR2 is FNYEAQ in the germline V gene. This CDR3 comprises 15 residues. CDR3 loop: CASSLVQGPEETQYF. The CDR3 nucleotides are TGTGCCAGCAGCTTAGTCCAGGGCCCAGAAGAGACCCAGTACTTC.

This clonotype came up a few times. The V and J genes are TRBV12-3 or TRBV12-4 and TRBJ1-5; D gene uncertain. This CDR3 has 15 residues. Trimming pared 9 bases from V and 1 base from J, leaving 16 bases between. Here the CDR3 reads CASSQSVLSNQPQHF. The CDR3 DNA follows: TGTGCCAGTTCACAATCTGTACTAAGCAATCAGCCCCAGCATTTT.

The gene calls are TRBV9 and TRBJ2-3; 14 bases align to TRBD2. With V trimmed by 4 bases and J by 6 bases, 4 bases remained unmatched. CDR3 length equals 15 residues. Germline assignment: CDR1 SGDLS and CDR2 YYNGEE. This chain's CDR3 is CASSTGLAGVDTQYF. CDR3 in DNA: TGTGCCAGCAGCACGGGACTAGCGGGGGTGGATACGCAGTATTTT.

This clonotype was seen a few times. The CDR3, as DNA: TGTGCCAGCTCACCTTTTACTCTAGCGGGAGATGAGCAGTTCTTC. Its translation is CASSPFTLAGDEQFF. The rearrangement uses TRBV18 and TRBJ2-1, with TRBD2 matching over 10 bases. The junction had 7 bases not matched to a gene; V was cut back by 3 bases and J by 8 bases. Germline V gene data show CDR1 as KGHSH and CDR2 as LQKENI. The CDR3 is 15 amino acids.